The next 21 T cell receptor beta chains were all read from a single sample in a study of monozygotic twins with inflammatory bowel disease. For each CDR3 protein, TCRdb gives one entry from its re-call of the 5' RACE reads, without DNA. This sample contains 200,000 to 250,000 distinct CDR3 sequences. Sequenced: blood. The source is a human donor with ulcerative colitis or Crohn's disease, or a healthy co-twin of an affected twin (not recorded which).

The CDR3 loop is CASSKFDRDPGNTIYF. The V gene is TRBV9, the J gene TRBJ1-3; as DNA is missing, the TRBD1 call by TCRdb cannot be tested. This CDR3 region has 16 residues. Germline lookup yields CDR1 SGDLS and CDR2 YYNGEE. Full variable domain (remainder filled in from reference TRBV9 and TRBJ1-3): DSGVTQTPKHLITATGQRVTLRCSPRSGDLSVYWYQQSLDQGLQFLIQYYNGEERAKGNILERFSAQQFPDLHSELNLSSLELGDSALYFCASSKFDRDPGNTIYFGEGSWLTVV.

V and J are TRBV5-1 and TRBJ1-1; the TRBD1 assignment by TCRdb is unverifiable without DNA. CDR1 and CDR2 (germline): SGHRS, YFSETQ. This CDR3 region has 14 residues. The CDR3 sequence is CASSQTGMNTEAFF.

The V and J genes are TRBV5-1 and TRBJ2-1; TCRdb selects TRBD1, and the lack of DNA leaves this call unchecked. This CDR3 is 12 amino acids long. The germline V gene has CDR1 SGHRS and CDR2 YFSETQ. CDR3 loop: CASSPPGVTQFF. Drawing the rest from reference TRBV5-1 and TRBJ2-1, the complete variable domain is KAGVTQTPRYLIKTRGQQVTLSCSPISGHRSVSWYQQTPGQGLQFLFEYFSETQRNKGNFPGRFSGRQFSNSRSEMNVSTLELGDSALYLCASSPPGVTQFFGPGTRLTVL.

The chain is built from TRBV5-1 and TRBJ1-1; the TCRdb call, TRBD1, lacks DNA for checking. The CDR3 length is 14 residues. Per the germline V gene, CDR1 is SGHRS and CDR2 is YFSETQ. CDR3 region: CASSGTGPNTEAFF.

The genes are TRBV10-3 and TRBJ2-7; TCRdb's D gene call, TRBD1, goes unchecked for lack of DNA. CDR1 is ENHRY, CDR2 SYGVKD, per germline. The CDR3 runs 16 residues. CDR3 sequence: CAISAGTTGSSYEQYF.

The chain couples TRBV19 to TRBJ1-5; TCRdb names TRBD1, which stays unverified in the absence of DNA. Germline CDR1 and CDR2: LNHDA and SQIVND (reference sequence). This CDR3 is 14 amino acids long. CDR3 loop: CASSTGQFNQPQHF.

This chain connects TRBV13 to TRBJ1-1; lacking DNA, the TRBD1 call made by TCRdb goes unchecked. In germline, CDR1 is PRHDT, CDR2 FYEKMQ (reference sequence). The CDR3 is 15 residues long. CDR3 residues: CASSFTGRGNTEAFF.

The chain joins TRBV6-2 or TRBV6-3 to TRBJ2-1; the D call of TRBD1 rests on TCRdb alone, since no DNA is present to check it. Looked up from germline, CDR1 is MNHEY and CDR2 is SVGEGT. The CDR3 is 20 amino acids. The chain's CDR3 is CASSYPTPGHPPTLANEQFF.

The V and J genes are TRBV7-9 and TRBJ2-1; no DNA is available, so the TRBD1 call from TCRdb remains unchecked. The CDR3 has 13 residues. CDR1 and CDR2 (germline): SEHNR, FQNEAQ (reference sequence). CDR3 sequence: CASGGPSYNEQFF.

V and J are TRBV4-1 and TRBJ1-5. CDR1 is MGHRA, CDR2 YSYEKL, per germline. The CDR3 totals 12 residues. CDR3 residues: CASSLDNQPQHF.

The chain recombines TRBV12-3 or TRBV12-4 with TRBJ1-2; without DNA, the TCRdb call of TRBD1 cannot be checked. CDR3 length equals 15 residues. CDR3 residues: CASSSGGGIGYGYTF.

The chain recombines TRBV20-1 with TRBJ1-1. Germline loops: CDR1 DFQATT, CDR2 SNEGSKA (reference sequence). The CDR3 runs 15 residues. This CDR3 reads CSARDLGGKNTEAFF.

The chain employs TRBV7-8 and TRBJ2-7. The germline V gene has CDR1 SGHVS and CDR2 FQNEAQ. This CDR3 region has 12 residues. CDR3 in amino acids: CASSPIETEQYF.

V and J are TRBV5-1 and TRBJ2-3. Germline V gene lookup returns CDR1 SGHRS and CDR2 YFSETQ. The CDR3 consists of 12 residues. CDR3 loop: CASSLGKDTQYF.

This chain joins TRBV20-1 and TRBJ2-5; TCRdb proposes TRBD2, but this gene call is untestable without DNA. The germline V gene has CDR1 DFQATT and CDR2 SNEGSKA (reference sequence). The CDR3 loop spans 12 amino acids. CDR3 sequence reads: CSAPLELETQYF.

The chain combines TRBV20-1 with TRBJ2-1; TCRdb selects TRBD1, and the lack of DNA leaves this call unchecked. Looked up from germline, CDR1 is DFQATT and CDR2 is SNEGSKA (reference sequence). This CDR3 is built from 12 residues. CDR3 sequence reads: CSAHRTGNEQFF.

This chain links TRBV30 with TRBJ2-3; lacking DNA, the TRBD2 call made by TCRdb goes unchecked. The CDR3 is made up of 15 amino acids. CDR1 is GTSNPN, CDR2 SVGIG, per germline (reference sequence). CDR3 in amino acids: CAWSSLAGGSDTQYF.

The chain employs TRBV29-1 and TRBJ2-1; the TCRdb D gene call, TRBD2, has no DNA to confirm it. The CDR3 loop spans 18 amino acids. CDR1 and CDR2 (germline): SQVTM, ANQGSEA. CDR3 amino acids: CSGKTGTSGRGRYNEQFF.

The V call is TRBV19, the J call TRBJ1-5. CDR1 is LNHDA and CDR2 is SQIVND in the germline V gene (reference sequence). This CDR3 has 15 amino acids. The CDR3 protein is CASSINQAWNQPQHF.

This chain uses TRBV20-1 with TRBJ2-1; TCRdb's assignment of TRBD2 cannot be checked, as there is no DNA. From germline, CDR1 is DFQATT and CDR2 SNEGSKA (reference sequence). The CDR3 spans 16 residues. The CDR3 protein is CSARLLGGGGYNEQFF.

The chain's CDR3 is CASSSLAGGFTDTQYF. The chain has TRBV7-2 and TRBJ2-3; TCRdb's D gene call, TRBD2, goes unchecked for lack of DNA. The CDR3 is 16 residues long. CDR1 is SGHTA, CDR2 FQGNSA, per germline.